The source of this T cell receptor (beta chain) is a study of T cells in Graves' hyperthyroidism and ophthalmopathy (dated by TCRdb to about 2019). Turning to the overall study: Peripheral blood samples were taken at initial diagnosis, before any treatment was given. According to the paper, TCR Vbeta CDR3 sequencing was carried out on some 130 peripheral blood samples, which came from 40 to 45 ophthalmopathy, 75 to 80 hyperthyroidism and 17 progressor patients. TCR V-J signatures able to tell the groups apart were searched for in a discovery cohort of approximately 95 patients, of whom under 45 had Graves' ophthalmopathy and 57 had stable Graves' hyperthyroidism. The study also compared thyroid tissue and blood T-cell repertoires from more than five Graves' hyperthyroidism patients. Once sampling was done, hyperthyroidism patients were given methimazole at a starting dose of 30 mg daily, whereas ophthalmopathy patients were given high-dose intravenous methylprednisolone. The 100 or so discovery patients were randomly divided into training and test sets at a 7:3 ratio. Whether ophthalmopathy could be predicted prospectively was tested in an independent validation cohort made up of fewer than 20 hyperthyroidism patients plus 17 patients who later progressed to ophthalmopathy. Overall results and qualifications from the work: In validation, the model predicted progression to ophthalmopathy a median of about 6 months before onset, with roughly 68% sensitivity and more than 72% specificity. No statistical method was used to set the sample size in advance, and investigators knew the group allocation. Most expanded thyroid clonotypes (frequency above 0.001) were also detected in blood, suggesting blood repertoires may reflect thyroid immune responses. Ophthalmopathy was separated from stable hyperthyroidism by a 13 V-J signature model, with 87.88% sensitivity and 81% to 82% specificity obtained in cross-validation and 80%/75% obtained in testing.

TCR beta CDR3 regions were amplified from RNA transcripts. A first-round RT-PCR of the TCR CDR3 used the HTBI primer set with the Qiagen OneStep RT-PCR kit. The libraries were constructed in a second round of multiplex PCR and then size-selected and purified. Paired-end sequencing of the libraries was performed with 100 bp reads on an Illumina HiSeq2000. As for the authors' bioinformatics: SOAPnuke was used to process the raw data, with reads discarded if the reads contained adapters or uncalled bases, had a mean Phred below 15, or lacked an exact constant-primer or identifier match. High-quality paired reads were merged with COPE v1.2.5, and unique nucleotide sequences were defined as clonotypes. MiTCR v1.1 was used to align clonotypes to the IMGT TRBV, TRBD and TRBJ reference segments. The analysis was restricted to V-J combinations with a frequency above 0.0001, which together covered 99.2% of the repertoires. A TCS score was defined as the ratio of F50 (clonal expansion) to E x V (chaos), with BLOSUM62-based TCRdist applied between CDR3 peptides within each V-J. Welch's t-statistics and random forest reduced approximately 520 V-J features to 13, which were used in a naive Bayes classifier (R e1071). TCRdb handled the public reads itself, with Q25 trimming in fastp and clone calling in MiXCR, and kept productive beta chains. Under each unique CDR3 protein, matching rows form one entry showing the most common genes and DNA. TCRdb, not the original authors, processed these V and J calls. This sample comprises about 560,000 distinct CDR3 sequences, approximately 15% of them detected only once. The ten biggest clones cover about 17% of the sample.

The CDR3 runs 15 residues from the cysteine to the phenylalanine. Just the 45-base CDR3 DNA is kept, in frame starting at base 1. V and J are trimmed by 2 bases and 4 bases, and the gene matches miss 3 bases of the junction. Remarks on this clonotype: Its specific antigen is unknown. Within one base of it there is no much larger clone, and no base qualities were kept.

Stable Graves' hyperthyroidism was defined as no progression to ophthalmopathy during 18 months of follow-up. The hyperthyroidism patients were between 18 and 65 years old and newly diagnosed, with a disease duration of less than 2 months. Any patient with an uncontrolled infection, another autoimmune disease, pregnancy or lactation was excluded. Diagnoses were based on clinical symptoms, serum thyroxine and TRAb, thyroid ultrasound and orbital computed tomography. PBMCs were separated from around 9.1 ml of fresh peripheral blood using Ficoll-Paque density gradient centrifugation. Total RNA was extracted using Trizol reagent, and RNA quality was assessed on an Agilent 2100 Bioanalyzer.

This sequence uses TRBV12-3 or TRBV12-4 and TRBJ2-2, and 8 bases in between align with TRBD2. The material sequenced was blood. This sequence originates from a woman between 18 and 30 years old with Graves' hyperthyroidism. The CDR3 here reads CASSLSRGGTGELFF. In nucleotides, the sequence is TGTGCCAGCAGTTTATCACGGGGGGGCACCGGGGAGCTGTTTTTT.